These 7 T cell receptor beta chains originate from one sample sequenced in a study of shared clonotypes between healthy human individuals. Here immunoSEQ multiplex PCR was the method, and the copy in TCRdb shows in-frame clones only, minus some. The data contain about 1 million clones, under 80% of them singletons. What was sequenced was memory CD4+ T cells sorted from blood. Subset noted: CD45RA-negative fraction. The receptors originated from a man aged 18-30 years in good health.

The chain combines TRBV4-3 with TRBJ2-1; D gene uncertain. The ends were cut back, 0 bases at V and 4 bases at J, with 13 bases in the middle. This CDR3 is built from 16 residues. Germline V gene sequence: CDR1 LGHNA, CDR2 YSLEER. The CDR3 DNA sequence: TGCGCCAGCAGCCAAGATCCTAGTTTTGATTACAATGAGCAGTTCTTC. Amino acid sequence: CASSQDPSFDYNEQFF.

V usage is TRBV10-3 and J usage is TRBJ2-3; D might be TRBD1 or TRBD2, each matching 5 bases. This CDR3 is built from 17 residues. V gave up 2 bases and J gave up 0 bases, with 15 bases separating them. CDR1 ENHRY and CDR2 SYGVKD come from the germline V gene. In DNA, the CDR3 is TGTGCCATCAGTGAGCCGGGACCTAGGGGAAGCACAGATACGCAGTATTTT. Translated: CAISEPGPRGSTDTQYF.

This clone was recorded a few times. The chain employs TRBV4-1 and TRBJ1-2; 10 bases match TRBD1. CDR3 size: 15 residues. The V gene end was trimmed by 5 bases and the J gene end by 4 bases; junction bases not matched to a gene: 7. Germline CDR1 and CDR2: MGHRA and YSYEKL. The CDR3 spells CASSGTGAHPYGYTF. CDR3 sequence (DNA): TGCGCCAGCAGCGGGACAGGGGCCCATCCCTATGGCTACACCTTC.

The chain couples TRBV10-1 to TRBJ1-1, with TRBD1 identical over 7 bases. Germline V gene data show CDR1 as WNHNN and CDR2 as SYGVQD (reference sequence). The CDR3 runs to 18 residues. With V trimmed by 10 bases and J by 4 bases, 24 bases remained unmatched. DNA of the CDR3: TGCGCCATCCTGGAGGGGGTGTTAACAGGGGCGTTGAGCACTGAAGCTTTCTTT. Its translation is CAILEGVLTGALSTEAFF.

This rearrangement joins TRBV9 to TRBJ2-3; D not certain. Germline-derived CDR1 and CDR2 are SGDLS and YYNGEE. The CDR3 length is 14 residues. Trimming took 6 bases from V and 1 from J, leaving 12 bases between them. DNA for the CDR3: TGTGCCAGCACCGTGCGGTCTGGCACAGATACGCAGTATTTT. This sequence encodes CASTVRSGTDTQYF.

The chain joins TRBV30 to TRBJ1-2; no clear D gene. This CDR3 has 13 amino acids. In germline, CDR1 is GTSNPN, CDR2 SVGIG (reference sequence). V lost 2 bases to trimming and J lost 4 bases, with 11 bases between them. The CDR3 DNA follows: TGTGCCTGGAGTAACTCCGGAACCTATGGCTACACCTTC. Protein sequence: CAWSNSGTYGYTF.

CDR3 bases: TGTGCCAGCTCACCACGCCAGCACGCGAACACCGGGGAGCTGTTTTTT. Translation gives CASSPRQHANTGELFF. The rearrangement joins TRBV18 to TRBJ2-2; D ambiguous. The CDR3 runs 16 residues. V was trimmed by 1 base and J by 0 bases, leaving 9 bases between them. Germline V gene lookup returns CDR1 KGHSH and CDR2 LQKENI.